A selection of T cell receptor beta chains follows, all from one sample in a study of metastatic and nonmetastatic thyroid tumors. TCRdb used MiXCR to call clones anew from the PCR reads. The sample consists of tens of thousands of clones, around a quarter of them appearing once. Sample: blood. Receptor source: a male donor with papillary thyroid cancer or a benign thyroid nodule (not recorded which). Some clones in this sample may be carry-over from other donors' samples. CDR3s include the opening cysteine and the closing phenylalanine or tryptophan.

j_gene,v_gene,CDR3aa
TRBJ1-3,TRBV7-9,CASSPSMSGNTIYF
TRBJ2-7,TRBV6-2/TRBV6-3,CASTTSGREAYEQYF
TRBJ1-1,TRBV13,CASSLGTRTFAEAFF
TRBJ2-2,TRBV9,CASSVGERAWELFF
TRBJ2-7,TRBV20-1,CSALPLVYEQYF
TRBJ2-7,TRBV27,CASSFSPPGRSRWQYF
TRBJ2-1,TRBV5-1,CASSPPGWESTYNEQFF
TRBJ1-6,TRBV5-1,CASSRDRLNSPLHF
TRBJ2-7,TRBV19,CASSTTGTRHEQYF
TRBJ1-1,TRBV28,CASSSRDGRNTEAFF
TRBJ2-5,TRBV28,CASSTGQGGETQYF
TRBJ1-1,TRBV6-5,CASSYSGENTEAFF
TRBJ2-5,TRBV2,CASRKTSDQETQYF
TRBJ2-5,TRBV18,CASSPKQASIGETQYF
TRBJ1-5,TRBV5-1,CASGGTDYIPNQPQHF
TRBJ1-3,TRBV5-1,CASSLTGGNTIYF
TRBJ2-2,TRBV5-1,CASSPQGANTGELFF
TRBJ2-3,TRBV27,CASSPLRLAGFSTDTQYF
TRBJ1-2,TRBV28,CASSFLQETFYGYTF
TRBJ1-6,TRBV5-6,CASSFPGLDSPLHF
TRBJ2-5,TRBV20-1,CLTGQGGKETQYF
TRBJ2-7,TRBV19,CASSPGGGHSYEQYF
TRBJ2-7,TRBV4-1,CASSQEPGMRAYEQYF
TRBJ2-1,TRBV6-5,CASSYARRGYNEQFF
TRBJ2-5,TRBV3-1,CASSKRAFSQETQYF
TRBJ2-1,TRBV18,CASSPIQAGGGNEQFF
TRBJ2-2,TRBV9,CASSPGTSNTGELFF
TRBJ1-1,TRBV6-2/TRBV6-3,CASSYLGGGTEAFF
TRBJ2-2,TRBV6-2/TRBV6-3,CASSYSTGATNTGELFF
TRBJ2-7,TRBV27,CASSHGTIYEQYF
TRBJ2-7,TRBV4-1,CASSLSIEEITYERYF
TRBJ2-1,TRBV6-1,CASSGTSGDYNEQFF
TRBJ1-6,TRBV7-8,CASSFRGSPLHF
TRBJ2-7,TRBV6-1,CANTPAVSYEQYF
TRBJ2-4,TRBV12-3/TRBV12-4,CASSPARDIAGGNIQYF
TRBJ2-1,TRBV4-1,CASSQDYLNEQFF
TRBJ2-1,TRBV5-6,CASSLYGGLNEQFF
TRBJ2-7,TRBV6-5,CASSYWQGSEQYF
TRBJ1-1,TRBV7-3,CASGPGTNGEAFF
TRBJ2-7,TRBV5-1,CASSLSSGIVQAGEQYF
TRBJ2-7,TRBV14,CASSQGLAGREQYF
TRBJ2-1,TRBV7-2,CASSSGPEDEQFF